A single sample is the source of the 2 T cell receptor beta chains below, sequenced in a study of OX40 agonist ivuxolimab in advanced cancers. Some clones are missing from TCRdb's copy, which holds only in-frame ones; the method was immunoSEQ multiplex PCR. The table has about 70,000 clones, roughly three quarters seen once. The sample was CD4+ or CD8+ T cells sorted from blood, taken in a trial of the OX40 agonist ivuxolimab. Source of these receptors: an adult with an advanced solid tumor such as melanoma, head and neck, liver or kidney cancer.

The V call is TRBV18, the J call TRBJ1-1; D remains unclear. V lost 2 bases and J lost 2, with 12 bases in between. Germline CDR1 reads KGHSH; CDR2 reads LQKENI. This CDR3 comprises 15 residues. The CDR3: CASSPMTAPNTEAFF. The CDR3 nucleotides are TGTGCCAGCTCACCAATGACTGCCCCTAACACTGAAGCTTTCTTT.

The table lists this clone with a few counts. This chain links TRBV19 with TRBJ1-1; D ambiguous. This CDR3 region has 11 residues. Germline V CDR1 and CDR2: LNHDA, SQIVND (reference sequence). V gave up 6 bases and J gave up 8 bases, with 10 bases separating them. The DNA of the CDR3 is TGTGCCAGTAGCAAGTGGGCCGAAGCTTTCTTT. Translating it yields CASSKWAEAFF. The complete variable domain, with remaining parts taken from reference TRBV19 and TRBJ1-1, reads DGGITQSPKYLFRKEGQNVTLSCEQNLNHDAMYWYRQDPGQGLRLIYYSQIVNDFQKGDIAEGYSVSREKKESFPLTVTSAQKNPTAFYLCASSKWAEAFFGQGTRLTVV.